Listed below are T cell receptor beta chains from one sample, sequenced in a study of T cell responses to AZD1222 COVID-19 vaccine. TCRdb's copy holds only in-frame clones and misses some; the assay was immunoSEQ multiplex PCR. The profile shows 90,000 to 150,000 clones, approximately 90% of them singletons. This specimen was peripheral blood, taken on day 0 of AZD1222 vaccination. These TCRs come from an adult in good health. Both conserved end residues are part of each CDR3. A D gene is named only where the DNA matches it firmly. Clone size is not always given. Where it is, it says once, few, many or a class for expanded clones.

V	J	size	D	CDR3	DNA
TRBV19	TRBJ1-3	NA	NA	CASSWQRDSGNTIYF	TGTGCCAGTAGTTGGCAGAGGGACTCTGGAAACACCATATATTTT
TRBV7-2	TRBJ1-5	NA	NA	CASSLEGDQPQHF	TGTGCCAGCAGCTTAGAGGGGGATCAGCCCCAGCATTTT
TRBV9	TRBJ1-1	NA	TRBD1	CASSATPQGAEAFF	TGTGCCAGCAGCGCAACGCCACAGGGGGCTGAAGCTTTCTTT
TRBV7-3	TRBJ2-7	NA	TRBD1	CASSLMAGGYEQYF	TGTGCCAGCAGCTTAATGGCAGGGGGATACGAGCAGTACTTC
TRBV18	TRBJ1-6	NA	NA	CASSPRDQNSPLHF	TGTGCCAGCTCACCAAGGGACCAAAATTCACCCCTCCACTTT
TRBV3-1/TRBV3-2	TRBJ1-4	NA	NA	CASSQALYGQKLFF	TGTGCCAGCAGCCAAGCGCTATACGGGCAAAAACTGTTTTTT
TRBV7-8	TRBJ2-7	NA	NA	CASSFILAGSSYEQYF	TGTGCCAGCAGCTTCATCTTGGCGGGGAGTTCCTACGAGCAGTACTTC
TRBV6-1	TRBJ1-6	NA	NA	CASSEQGGQLQKLHF	TGTGCCAGCAGTGAACAGGGCGGTCAACTACAAAAACTCCACTTT
TRBV27	TRBJ1-6	NA	NA	CASGLNSPLHF	TGTGCCAGCGGCCTTAATTCACCCCTCCACTTT
TRBV5-1	TRBJ1-3	once	NA	CASSPGGSSSGNTIYF	TGCGCCAGCAGCCCAGGAGGGTCTAGCTCTGGAAACACCATATATTTT
TRBV5-1	TRBJ1-3	NA	NA	CASSLGHEGNTIYF	TGCGCCAGCAGCTTGGGACATGAGGGAAACACCATATATTTT
TRBV4-1	TRBJ2-7	NA	NA	CASSQGTLGRTSYEQYF	TGCGCCAGCAGCCAAGGGACTCTGGGACGGACTTCCTACGAGCAGTACTTC
TRBV3-1/TRBV3-2	TRBJ2-1	NA	NA	CASSPSGNEQFF	TGTGCCAGCAGCCCCTCTGGCAATGAGCAGTTCTTC
TRBV30	TRBJ2-7	NA	NA	CAWSKGGPIYEQYF	TGTGCCTGGAGTAAGGGGGGGCCAATCTACGAGCAGTACTTC
TRBV18	TRBJ2-1	NA	TRBD1	CASSLWTGDLNEQFF	TGTGCCAGCTCACTTTGGACAGGCGATCTCAATGAGCAGTTCTTC
TRBV7-6	TRBJ2-7	NA	TRBD1	CASSLFDRERSYEQYF	TGTGCCAGCAGCTTATTCGACAGGGAAAGGTCCTACGAGCAGTACTTC
TRBV12-3/TRBV12-4	TRBJ2-1	NA	TRBD1	CAGQGARNEQFF	TGTGCCGGACAGGGGGCGCGCAATGAGCAGTTCTTC
TRBV29-1	TRBJ1-1	NA	NA	CSVIRDLIGNTEAFF	TGCAGCGTTATCAGGGATCTCATCGGAAACACTGAAGCTTTCTTT
TRBV11-2	TRBJ2-3	NA	NA	CASSLVGGPTDTQYF	TGTGCCAGCAGCTTAGTGGGGGGCCCCACAGATACGCAGTATTTT
TRBV7-8	TRBJ1-6	NA	NA	CASSPGGAYNSPLHF	TGTGCCAGCAGCCCGGGGGGCGCCTATAATTCACCCCTCCACTTT
TRBV28	TRBJ2-7	NA	TRBD1	CASSLGVQGAYEQYF	TGTGCCAGCAGTTTAGGAGTACAGGGGGCGTACGAGCAGTACTTC
TRBV9	TRBJ2-7	few	NA	CASSVGGEQYF	TGTGCCAGCAGCGTTGGGGGCGAGCAGTACTTC
TRBV4-2	TRBJ2-2	NA	NA	CASSPPRRGTGELFF	TGTGCCAGCAGCCCCCCTCGCAGGGGCACCGGGGAGCTGTTTTTT
TRBV4-1	TRBJ2-7	NA	TRBD2	CASSLLGGLPIKNF	TGCGCCAGCAGCCTATTGGGGGGACTACCTATCAAAAACTTC
TRBV2	TRBJ1-1	few	NA	CASRDGQLTEAFF	TGTGCCAGCAGGGATGGACAGCTCACTGAAGCTTTCTTT
TRBV24-1	TRBJ2-1	NA	NA	CATSDSGVRTYNEQFF	TGTGCCACCAGTGATTCAGGGGTTCGTACCTACAATGAGCAGTTCTTC
TRBV11-2	TRBJ1-3	NA	NA	CASSLDLDNTFSGNTIYF	TGTGCCAGCAGCTTAGATTTGGACAACACCTTCTCTGGAAACACCATATATTTT
TRBV2	TRBJ1-5	NA	NA	CASKSGDQPQHF	TGTGCCAGCAAGAGCGGCGATCAGCCCCAGCATTTT
TRBV2	TRBJ2-1	once	TRBD1	CASSEPGGLDEQFF	TGTGCCAGCAGTGAGCCAGGGGGCTTGGATGAGCAGTTCTTC
TRBV29-1	TRBJ2-5	NA	NA	CSTLRGAQETQYF	TGCAGCACATTACGTGGAGCTCAAGAGACCCAGTACTTC
TRBV30	TRBJ1-6	NA	TRBD1	CAWRTSRGYRDSPLHF	TGTGCCTGGAGGACGTCCAGGGGGTATAGGGATTCACCCCTCCACTTT
TRBV2	TRBJ1-2	NA	TRBD1	CASSLEGTAHYGYTF	TGTGCCAGCAGCCTGGAGGGGACAGCCCACTATGGCTACACCTTC
TRBV6-1	TRBJ1-3	NA	NA	CASSVGGGDSGNTIYF	TGTGCCAGCAGTGTAGGCGGGGGGGACTCTGGAAACACCATATATTTT
TRBV5-1	TRBJ2-1	NA	TRBD1	CASSFGTGSYNEQFF	TGCGCCAGCAGCTTTGGGACAGGCTCCTACAATGAGCAGTTCTTC
TRBV25-1	TRBJ1-1	few	TRBD1	CASKQGGAIEAFF	TGTGCCAGTAAACAGGGGGGCGCGATTGAAGCTTTCTTT
TRBV20-1	TRBJ2-3	medium-sized	TRBD2	CSASTSGGRDTQYF	TGCAGTGCTAGTACTAGCGGGGGGCGAGATACGCAGTATTTT
TRBV20-1	TRBJ1-1	NA	NA	CSGFLGSAFF	TGCAGTGGATTTTTAGGGTCGGCTTTCTTT
TRBV4-2	TRBJ2-1	NA	NA	CASSQARTLGLSYNEQFF	TGTGCCAGCAGCCAAGCGAGGACCCTTGGCCTTTCCTACAATGAGCAGTTCTTC
TRBV18	TRBJ2-2	NA	TRBD1	CASSPGQGNTGELFF	TGTGCCAGCTCACCGGGACAGGGTAACACCGGGGAGCTGTTTTTT
TRBV6-6	TRBJ1-5	NA	NA	CASSLWTPDQPQHF	TGTGCCAGCAGTTTGTGGACACCTGATCAGCCCCAGCATTTT
TRBV3-1/TRBV3-2	TRBJ1-1	NA	NA	CASSQTGGTAEAFF	TGTGCCAGCAGCCAGACGGGGGGGACTGCTGAAGCTTTCTTT
TRBV5-1	TRBJ2-3	NA	TRBD1	CASSLTGDRADTQYF	TGCGCCAGCAGCTTGACAGGGGACCGCGCAGATACGCAGTATTTT
TRBV9	TRBJ2-7	once	TRBD2	CASSVATGTSGNGYEQYF	TGTGCCAGCAGCGTAGCTACGGGGACTAGCGGGAACGGTTACGAGCAGTACTTC